This passage covers 20 T cell receptor beta chains from one sample sequenced in a study of regulatory T cells in long-lasting Graves disease. Combining iRepertoire HTBI primers with Arm-PCR of CDR3 regions, the authors built TCR beta libraries. TCRdb fed the multiplex PCR reads into MiXCR, producing one record per CDR3 protein. This table has about 470,000 distinct CDR3 sequences, around a fifth appearing once. Time point noted: persistent/refractory GD, antithyroid drugs over 5 years with positive TRAb. PBMCs were the source of the RNA used for TCR sequencing. Sequenced here: peripheral blood mononuclear cells (PBMCs), sampled when the disease was refractory, from a patient treated with antithyroid drugs. These receptors all stem from a female donor with Graves disease.

This clonotype has at least ten counts. V and J are TRBV6-1 and TRBJ1-1; the D gene is possibly TRBD1 (5 bases). The germline V gene has CDR1 MNHNS and CDR2 SASEGT. CDR3 length equals 13 residues. The V end lost 4 bases, the J end lost 3 bases, and 9 bases lay between the germline ends. The chain's CDR3 is CASSALGDTEAFF. For the CDR3, the DNA is TGTGCCAGCAGTGCTTTGGGGGACACTGAAGCTTTCTTT.

This clonotype has ten or more counts. The chain combines TRBV20-1 with TRBJ1-6; TRBD1 matches at 8 bases. From germline, CDR1 is DFQATT and CDR2 SNEGSKA (reference sequence). The V and J ends lost 4 bases and 9 bases, in that order; junction bases with no gene match: 11. The CDR3 has 15 residues. The CDR3 bases are TGCAGTGCTACGGACAGGGTGAGGAGCGGTTCACCCCTCCACTTT. Its translation is CSATDRVRSGSPLHF.

Many counts were recorded for this clonotype. CDR3 loop: CASSLAGGPANEQYF. The CDR3 coding sequence is TGTGCCAGCAGTTTAGCGGGAGGGCCGGCTAACGAGCAGTACTTC. The V and J genes are TRBV27 and TRBJ2-7; 9 nucleotides align to TRBD2. Germline assignment: CDR1 MNHEY and CDR2 SMNVEV (reference sequence). This CDR3 contains 15 residues. V shed 2 bases and J 5 bases; nucleotides not matched to a gene: 7.

V is TRBV20-1 and J is TRBJ1-1; perhaps TRBD1 as D (5 bases). The CDR3 is 14 residues long. Germline V gene data show CDR1 as DFQATT and CDR2 as SNEGSKA (reference sequence). Trimming removed 1 base at V and 4 bases at J, with 13 bases between. CDR3 DNA sequence: TGCAGTGCTAGAGTCGGGACCACGGGCACTGAAGCTTTCTTT. It specifies CSARVGTTGTEAFF.

At least ten counts were recorded for this clonotype. This chain joins TRBV12-3 or TRBV12-4 and TRBJ2-7; the D gene is possibly TRBD1 (6 bases). The length of the CDR3 is 14 residues. Between the trimmed V and J ends, which lost 3 bases and 3 bases, there was a span of 12 bases. CDR3 DNA: TGTGCCAGCAGTTTTCAGGACAGTGGCTACGAGCAGTACTTC. Its translation is CASSFQDSGYEQYF.

V gene TRBV19 combines with J gene TRBJ1-4; D ambiguous. Germline CDR1 LNHDA, CDR2 SQIVND (reference sequence). The CDR3 is 14 amino acids. The V end lost 7 bases, the J end lost 8 bases, and 17 bases lay between the germline ends. The CDR3 here is CASTNRGMDEKLFF. CDR3 DNA: TGTGCCAGTACTAATCGGGGAATGGACGAAAAACTGTTTTTT.

The chain employs TRBV4-3 and TRBJ2-7; a possible D gene is TRBD2 (6 bases). Trimming took 4 bases from V and 2 from J, leaving 18 bases between them. Germline CDR1 LGHNA, CDR2 YSLEER. CDR3 length: 16 amino acids. CDR3 bases: TGCGCCAGCAGCCCTCTTGGAGGGGCTGGGGCCTACGAGCAGTACTTC. This translates into CASSPLGGAGAYEQYF.

The chain joins TRBV19 to TRBJ1-1; no clear D. The germline V and J ends were trimmed by 5 bases and 3 bases, with 4 bases remaining between them. Germline CDR1 and CDR2: LNHDA and SQIVND (reference sequence). This CDR3 has 11 residues. As DNA, the CDR3 is TGTGCCAGTAGTGAATACACTGAAGCTTTCTTT. Encoded protein: CASSEYTEAFF.

A word on this clonotype: A read error is possible here, since a much larger clone lies one base away. The chain has TRBV28 and TRBJ1-1, with unresolved D. Trimming stripped 4 bases from V and 3 bases from J, with 12 bases between. CDR3 length: 14 residues. The germline CDR1 and CDR2 sequences are MDHEN and SYDVKM. The chain's CDR3 is CASSSQALDTEAFF. CDR3 sequence (DNA): TGTGCCAGCAGTTCCCAAGCATTGGACACTGAAGCTTTCTTT. The complete variable domain, with remaining parts taken from reference TRBV28 and TRBJ1-1, reads DVKVTQSSRYLVKRTGEKVFLECVQDMDHENMFWYRQDPGLGLRLIYFSYDVKMKEKGDIPEGYSVSREKKERFSLILESASTNQTSMYLCASSSQALDTEAFFGQGTRLTVV.

This clonotype has at least ten counts. The V and J genes are TRBV28 and TRBJ1-5, with a tentative D call TRBD1 (5 bases). Looked up from germline, CDR1 is MDHEN and CDR2 is SYDVKM. CDR3 length: 13 amino acids. Trimming shortened V by 10 bases and J by 6 bases, and 16 bases separated the two germline ends. CDR3 protein: CATLGGVAQPQHF. Here the CDR3 DNA reads TGTGCCACCCTGGGGGGGGTGGCTCAGCCCCAGCATTTT.

There are many counts of this clonotype. The J gene is TRBJ2-7, the V gene TRBV6-1; TRBD2 matches at 10 bases. The junction had 4 bases not matched to a gene; V was cut back by 5 bases and J by 0 bases. The CDR3 runs 15 residues. The germline V gene encodes CDR1 MNHNS and CDR2 SASEGT. The CDR3 sequence: CASSPGLAISYEQYF. DNA of the CDR3: TGTGCCAGCAGTCCGGGACTAGCGATCTCCTACGAGCAGTACTTC.

J is TRBJ2-7 and V is TRBV7-2; the D gene is possibly TRBD2 (5 bases). The germline gives CDR1 SGHTA, CDR2 FQGNSA. Trimming stripped 2 bases from V and 0 bases from J, with 14 bases between. The CDR3 has 16 residues. CDR3 in DNA: TGTGCCAGCAGCTTACTCGCGCGGAGGAGCTCCTACGAGCAGTACTTC. It codes for CASSLLARRSSYEQYF.

The chain is built from TRBV5-1 and TRBJ2-5, with 13 bases lining up with TRBD2. From germline, CDR1 is SGHRS and CDR2 YFSETQ. CDR3 size: 18 residues. J gave up 3 bases and V 2 bases, and 10 bases lay outside the gene matches. The CDR3 loop reads CASSLLGTSGIVKETQYF. The CDR3 coding sequence is TGCGCCAGCAGCTTACTAGGGACTAGCGGGATAGTCAAAGAGACCCAGTACTTC.

J is TRBJ1-1 and V is TRBV11-1; 7 bases map to TRBD1. The germline gives CDR1 SGHAT, CDR2 FQDESV (reference sequence). This CDR3 has 16 amino acids. V shed 5 bases and J 3 bases; nucleotides not matched to a gene: 12. This CDR3 is CASSPGTAFGDTEAFF. CDR3 DNA: TGTGCCAGCAGCCCCGGGACAGCGTTCGGGGACACTGAAGCTTTCTTT.

This clonotype has at least ten counts. The CDR3 DNA follows: TGTGCCAGCAGCCGGGACTACCTCAATGAGCAGTTCTTC. This gives the protein CASSRDYLNEQFF. V usage is TRBV2 and J usage is TRBJ2-1, with 7 positions matching TRBD2. Germline V gene sequence: CDR1 SNHLY, CDR2 FYNNEI. This CDR3 has 13 amino acids. The ends lost 6 bases at V and 6 bases at J; junction bases unmatched: 5.

This clonotype was recorded at least ten times. In nucleotides, the CDR3 is TGTGCCAGCGCAAGACCTAGGGTCGGCGGGGAGCTGTTTTTT. Amino acids: CASARPRVGGELFF. The gene calls are TRBV28 and TRBJ2-2; no firm D call. The CDR3 has 14 amino acids. Trimming removed 8 bases at V and 7 bases at J, with 17 bases between. Germline V lookup: CDR1 MDHEN, CDR2 SYDVKM.

This clonotype was seen a handful of times. The chain recombines TRBV28 with TRBJ2-1; 10 bases align to TRBD2. There are 15 residues in the CDR3. The V segment lost 6 bases and the J segment 9 bases; nucleotides outside the gene matches: 11. Germline-derived CDR1 and CDR2 are MDHEN and SYDVKM. CDR3 residues: CASREAGGPMVEQFF. In nucleotides, the CDR3 is TGTGCCAGCAGAGAAGCGGGGGGGCCGATGGTTGAGCAGTTCTTC.

This sequence joins TRBV5-5 and TRBJ2-2; D may be TRBD1 or TRBD2 (5 bases each). V shed 2 bases and J shed 4 bases, with 18 bases lying between them. Germline V gene data show CDR1 as SGHKS and CDR2 as YYEKEE (reference sequence). CDR3 length: 17 residues. The CDR3 region is CASSFFWDAEGTGELFF. DNA of the CDR3: TGTGCCAGCAGCTTTTTCTGGGACGCAGAGGGCACCGGGGAGCTGTTTTTT. Drawing the rest from reference TRBV5-5 and TRBJ2-2, the complete variable domain is DAGVTQSPTHLIKTRGQQVTLRCSPISGHKSVSWYQQVLGQGPQFIFQYYEKEERGRGNFPDRFSARQFPNYSSELNVNALLLGDSALYLCASSFFWDAEGTGELFFGEGSRLTVL.

CDR3: CASSQISGSNTGELFF. The CDR3, as DNA: TGCGCCAGCAGCCAAATTAGCGGATCGAACACCGGGGAGCTGTTTTTT. The J gene is TRBJ2-2, the V gene TRBV4-3; the D gene is possibly TRBD2 (6 bases). V was pared by 2 bases and J by 0 bases, with 10 bases between. The CDR3 extends over 16 amino acids. The germline gives CDR1 LGHNA, CDR2 YSLEER.

The genes are TRBV4-2 and TRBJ1-1, with D perhaps matching TRBD1 (6 bases). The CDR3 sequence is 18 residues long. V lost 1 base and J 0 bases, leaving 18 bases between the germline ends. Germline loops: CDR1 LGHNA, CDR2 YNFKEQ. CDR3 amino acids: CASSQGPGQMILNTEAFF. In DNA form, the CDR3 reads TGTGCCAGCAGCCAAGGGCCCGGACAGATGATTCTGAACACTGAAGCTTTCTTT.